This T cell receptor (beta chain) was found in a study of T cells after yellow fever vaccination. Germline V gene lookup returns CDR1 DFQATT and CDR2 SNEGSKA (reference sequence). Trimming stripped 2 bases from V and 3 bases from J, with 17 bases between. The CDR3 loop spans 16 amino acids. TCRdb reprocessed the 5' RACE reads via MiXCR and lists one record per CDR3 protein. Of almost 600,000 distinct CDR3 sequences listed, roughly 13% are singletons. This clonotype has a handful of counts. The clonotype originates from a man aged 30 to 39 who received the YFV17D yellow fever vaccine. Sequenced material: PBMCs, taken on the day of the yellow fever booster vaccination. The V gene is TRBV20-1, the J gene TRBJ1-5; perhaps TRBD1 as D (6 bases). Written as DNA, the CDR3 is TGCAGTGCTAGACGACAGGTTTTACAAGACAATCAGCCCCAGCATTTT. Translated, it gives CSARRQVLQDNQPQHF.